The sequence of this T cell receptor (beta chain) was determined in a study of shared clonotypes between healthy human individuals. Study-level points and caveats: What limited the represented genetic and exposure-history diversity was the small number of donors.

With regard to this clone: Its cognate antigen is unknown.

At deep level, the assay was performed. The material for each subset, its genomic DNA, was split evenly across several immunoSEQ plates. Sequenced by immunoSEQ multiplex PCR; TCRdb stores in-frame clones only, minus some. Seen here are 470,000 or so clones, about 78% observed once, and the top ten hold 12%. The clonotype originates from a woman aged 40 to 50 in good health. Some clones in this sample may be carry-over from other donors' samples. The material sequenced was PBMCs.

In nucleotides, the CDR3 is TGTGCCCCGACGGCAGGGTACGGCGGGGAGCTGTTTTTT. Protein product: CAPTAGYGGELFF. The V and J genes are TRBV7-9 and TRBJ2-2; a possible D gene is TRBD1 (5 bases). The CDR3 length is 13 residues. Germline lookup yields CDR1 SEHNR and CDR2 FQNEAQ (reference sequence). V gave up 11 bases and J gave up 7 bases, with 17 bases separating them. Full variable domain (rest looked up from reference TRBV7-9 and TRBJ2-2): DTGVSQNPRHKITKRGQNVTFRCDPISEHNRLYWYRQTLGQGPEFLTYFQNEAQLEKSRLLSDRFSAERPKGSFSTLEIQRTEQGDSAMYLCAPTAGYGGELFFGEGSRLTVL.